These T cell receptor beta chains were read from a single sample in a study of Graves' ophthalmopathy and Graves' hyperthyroidism. TCRdb re-called the multiplex PCR reads with MiXCR, one entry per CDR3 protein. The table shows a few hundred thousand distinct CDR3 sequences, with less than 45% occurring only once. Material: peripheral blood or thyroid tissue (not recorded which). These receptor sequences come from an adult man with Graves' hyperthyroidism. The CDR3 runs from the conserved cysteine through the conserved F or W. Fields, in order: clone size, J gene, V gene, D gene, CDR3 DNA, CDR3 protein. A D gene is named only where the DNA matches it firmly. Clone size appears in some rows only: once, few, many, or a class for an expanded clone.

many | TRBJ2-2 | TRBV5-6 | NA | TGTGCCAGCCGCCAGGGCCTGGGCACCGGGGAGCTGTTTTTT | CASRQGLGTGELFF
many | TRBJ1-1 | TRBV27 | TRBD1 | TGTGCCAGCAGTTTTTACAGGGGCACTGAAGCTTTCTTT | CASSFYRGTEAFF
many | TRBJ1-2 | TRBV4-1 | TRBD1 | TGCGCCAGCAGCCACGGGGGACAGACGGGGAGCACCTTC | CASSHGGQTGSTF
NA | TRBJ1-3 | TRBV7-9 | NA | TGCGCCAGCAGCCAAGTCGGGGGGAGGGGAAACACCATATATTTT | CASSQVGGRGNTIYF
many | TRBJ1-1 | TRBV6-5 | NA | TGTGCCAGCAGACCAGAATTCACTGAAGCTTTCTTT | CASRPEFTEAFF
NA | TRBJ1-2 | TRBV20-1 | TRBD1 | TGCAGTGCTATACCCGCCCGGGACAGCCTATACGTCTATGGCTACACCTTC | CSAIPARDSLYVYGYTF
many | TRBJ2-7 | TRBV12-3/TRBV12-4 | NA | TGTGCCAGCAGTTTGGGGACGGTCACCTACGAGCAGTACTTC | CASSLGTVTYEQYF
many | TRBJ1-6 | TRBV7-9 | NA | TGTGCCAGCAGATTGACCAATTCACCCCTCCACTTT | CASRLTNSPLHF
many | TRBJ2-5 | TRBV7-8 | NA | TGTGCCAGCAGCCAGACGTTCCAAGAGACCCAGTACTTC | CASSQTFQETQYF
many | TRBJ2-7 | TRBV7-6 | NA | TGTGCCAGCAGCTTCGAACTCAACTACGAGCAGTACTTC | CASSFELNYEQYF
few | TRBJ1-3 | TRBV12-3/TRBV12-4 | TRBD1 | TGTGCCAGCAGGACAAATCTGGGACAGGGGGCCGAGGGTAGTGCTGGAAACACCATATATTTT | CASRTNLGQGAEGSAGNTIYF
many | TRBJ1-2 | TRBV9 | NA | TGTGCCAGCAGCTCCGAGAACCGGTATGGCTACACCTTC | CASSSENRYGYTF